The T cell receptor (beta chain) described here comes from a study of shared clonotypes between healthy human individuals. Samples underwent the assay at deep level. Per the original data handling: Filtering was not the same, since immunoSEQ gave junction-only sequences without quality scores. TCRdb's table, derived via immunoSEQ multiplex PCR, lists solely in-frame clones and lacks some. Clone size and V and J calls were adopted from that table, with D and trimming inferred from the DNA. The profile shows about 490,000 clones, 70% to 85% of them singletons. V dropped 3 bases and J dropped 0; count of bases not matched to a gene: 8. The CDR3 has 18 residues. Germline V gives CDR1 MNHNS, CDR2 SASEGT.

This TCR was sampled from a middle-aged woman in good health. Some clones in this sample may be carry-over from other donors' samples. The chain recombines TRBV6-1 with TRBJ2-4; 10 nucleotides line up with TRBD2. Sequenced material: PBMCs. The CDR3 reads CASSEWASGSVAKNIQYF. For the CDR3, the DNA is TGTGCCAGCAGTGAGTGGGCTAGCGGGAGCGTAGCCAAAAACATTCAGTACTTC.